The rows below give T cell receptor beta chains drawn from one sample of a study of T cells in Graves' hyperthyroidism and ophthalmopathy. TCRdb reprocessed the multiplex PCR reads with MiXCR, giving one entry per CDR3 protein. Here the sample spans roughly 700,000 distinct CDR3 sequences, around 15% being singletons. Input material: blood. Source of these receptors: a woman between 18 and 29 years old with Graves' hyperthyroidism. Each CDR3 is given without its conserved first and last residue. Some rows mark clone size as missing; the rest say once, few, many or name a class of expanded clone.

v_call	clone_size	j_call	cdr3_aa
TRBV6-2/TRBV6-3	NA	TRBJ2-1	ASSHFQRSSYNEQF
TRBV3-1	NA	TRBJ2-1	ASSPLTGYNEQF
TRBV4-3	few	TRBJ1-1	ASSPGFNTEAF
TRBV28	NA	TRBJ1-2	ASRSGGNYGYT
TRBV7-9	many	TRBJ2-1	ASSTDSLTGEQF
TRBV12-3/TRBV12-4	many	TRBJ1-2	ASRGTATYGYT
TRBV6-1	NA	TRBJ2-1	ASSHGLAAKYNEQF
TRBV6-1	NA	TRBJ1-2	ASSEGLPGSWYGYT
TRBV10-2	NA	TRBJ1-6	ASSERGPRNSPLH
TRBV5-6	few	TRBJ2-6	ASSRTEPLGANVLT
TRBV4-1	many	TRBJ2-7	ASSLWGRGDYEQY
TRBV3-1	many	TRBJ2-7	ASSRTSGNYEQY
TRBV28	few	TRBJ2-7	ASSPFRGQTNYEQY
TRBV20-1	few	TRBJ1-5	SAREGQGNQPQH
TRBV30	NA	TRBJ2-3	AWSVEDFDTQY
TRBV6-1	NA	TRBJ1-1	ASRRADREKTEAF
TRBV28	many	TRBJ1-5	ASSPGPGFSSPQH
TRBV6-1	many	TRBJ2-3	ASSYRGTDTQY
TRBV6-1	many	TRBJ2-7	ASSQTGHEQY
TRBV7-2	NA	TRBJ2-3	ASSFNWDTQY